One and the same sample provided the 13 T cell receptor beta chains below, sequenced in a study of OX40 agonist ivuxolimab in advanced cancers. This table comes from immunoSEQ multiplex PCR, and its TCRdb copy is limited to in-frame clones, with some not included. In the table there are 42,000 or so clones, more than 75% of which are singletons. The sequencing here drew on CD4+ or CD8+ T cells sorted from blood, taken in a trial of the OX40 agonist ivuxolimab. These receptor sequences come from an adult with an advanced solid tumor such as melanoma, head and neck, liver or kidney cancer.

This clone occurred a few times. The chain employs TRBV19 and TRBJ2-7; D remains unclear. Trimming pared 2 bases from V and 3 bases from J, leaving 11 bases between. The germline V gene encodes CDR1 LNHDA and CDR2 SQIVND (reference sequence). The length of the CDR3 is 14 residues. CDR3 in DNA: TGTGCCAGTAGTATAACGGCATTTCGCTACGAGCAGTACTTC. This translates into CASSITAFRYEQYF.

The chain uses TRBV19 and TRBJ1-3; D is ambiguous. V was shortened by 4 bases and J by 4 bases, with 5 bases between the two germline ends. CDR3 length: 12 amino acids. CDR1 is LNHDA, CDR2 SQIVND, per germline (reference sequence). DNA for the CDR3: TGTGCCAGTAGTAGCACAGGAAACACCATATATTTT. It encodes CASSSTGNTIYF.

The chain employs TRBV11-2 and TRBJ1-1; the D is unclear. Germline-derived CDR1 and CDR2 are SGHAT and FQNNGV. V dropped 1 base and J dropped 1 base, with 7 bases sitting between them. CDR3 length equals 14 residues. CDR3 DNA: TGTGCCAGCAGCTTAGGGGCAGGGAACACTGAAGCTTTCTTT. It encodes CASSLGAGNTEAFF.

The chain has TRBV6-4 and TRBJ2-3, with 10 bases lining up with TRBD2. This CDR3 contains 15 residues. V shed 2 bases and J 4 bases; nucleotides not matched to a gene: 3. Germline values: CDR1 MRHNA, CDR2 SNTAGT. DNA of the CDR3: TGTGCCAGCAGTGACCTAGCGGGAGACGCAGATACGCAGTATTTT. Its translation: CASSDLAGDADTQYF.

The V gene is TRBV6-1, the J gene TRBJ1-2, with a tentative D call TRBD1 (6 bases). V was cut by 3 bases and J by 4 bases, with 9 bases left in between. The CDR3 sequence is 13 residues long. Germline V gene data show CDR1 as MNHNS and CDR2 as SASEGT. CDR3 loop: CASSDPGAYGYTF. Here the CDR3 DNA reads TGTGCCAGCAGTGATCCGGGGGCCTATGGCTACACCTTC.

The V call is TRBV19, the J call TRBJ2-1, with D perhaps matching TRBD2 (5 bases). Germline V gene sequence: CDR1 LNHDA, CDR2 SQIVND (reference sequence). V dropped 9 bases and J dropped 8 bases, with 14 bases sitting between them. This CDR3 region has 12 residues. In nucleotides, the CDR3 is TGTGCCAGGACCTCGCGGGTGGATGAGCAGTTCTTC. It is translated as CARTSRVDEQFF.

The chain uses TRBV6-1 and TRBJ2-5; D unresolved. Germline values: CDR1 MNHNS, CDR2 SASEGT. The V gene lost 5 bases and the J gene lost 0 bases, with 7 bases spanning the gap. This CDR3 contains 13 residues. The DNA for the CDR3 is TGTGCCAGCAGTATAGGGTACCAAGAGACCCAGTACTTC. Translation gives CASSIGYQETQYF.

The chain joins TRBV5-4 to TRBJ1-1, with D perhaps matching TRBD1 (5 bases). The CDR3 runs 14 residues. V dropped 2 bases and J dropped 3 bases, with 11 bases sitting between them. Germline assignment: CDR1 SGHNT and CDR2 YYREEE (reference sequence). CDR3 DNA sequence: TGTGCCAGCAGCTTTTCTCGGGGGTACACTGAAGCTTTCTTT. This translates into CASSFSRGYTEAFF.

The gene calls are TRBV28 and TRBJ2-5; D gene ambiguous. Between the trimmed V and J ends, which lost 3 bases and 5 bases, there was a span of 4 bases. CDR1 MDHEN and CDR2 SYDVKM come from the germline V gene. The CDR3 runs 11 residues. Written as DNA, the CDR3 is TGTGCCAGCAGTTTCCGGGAGACCCAGTACTTC. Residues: CASSFRETQYF.

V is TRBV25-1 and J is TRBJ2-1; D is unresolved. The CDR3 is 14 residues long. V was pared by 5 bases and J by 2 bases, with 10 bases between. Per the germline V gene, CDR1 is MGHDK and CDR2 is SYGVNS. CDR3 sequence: CASSFLETYNEQFF. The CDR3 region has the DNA TGTGCCAGCAGTTTCCTAGAAACCTACAATGAGCAGTTCTTC.

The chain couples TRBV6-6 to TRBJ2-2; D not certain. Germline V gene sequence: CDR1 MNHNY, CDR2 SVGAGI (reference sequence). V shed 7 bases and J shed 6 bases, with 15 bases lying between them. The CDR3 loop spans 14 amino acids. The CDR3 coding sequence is TGTGCCAGCATTAACCCTAACAGTCCCGGGGAGCTGTTTTTT. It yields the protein CASINPNSPGELFF.

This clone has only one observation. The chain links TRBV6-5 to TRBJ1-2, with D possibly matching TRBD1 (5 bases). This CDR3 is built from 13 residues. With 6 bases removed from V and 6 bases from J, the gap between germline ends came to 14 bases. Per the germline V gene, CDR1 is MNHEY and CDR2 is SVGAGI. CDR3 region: CASSLVGVDGYTF. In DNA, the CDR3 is TGTGCCAGCAGCCTAGTAGGGGTAGATGGCTACACCTTC.

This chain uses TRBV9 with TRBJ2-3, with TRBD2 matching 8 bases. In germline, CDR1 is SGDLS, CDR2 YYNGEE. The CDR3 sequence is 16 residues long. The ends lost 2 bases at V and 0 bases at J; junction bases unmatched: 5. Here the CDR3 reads CASSVIAGLSTDTQYF. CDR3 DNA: TGTGCCAGCAGCGTTATAGCGGGGCTCAGCACAGATACGCAGTATTTT.